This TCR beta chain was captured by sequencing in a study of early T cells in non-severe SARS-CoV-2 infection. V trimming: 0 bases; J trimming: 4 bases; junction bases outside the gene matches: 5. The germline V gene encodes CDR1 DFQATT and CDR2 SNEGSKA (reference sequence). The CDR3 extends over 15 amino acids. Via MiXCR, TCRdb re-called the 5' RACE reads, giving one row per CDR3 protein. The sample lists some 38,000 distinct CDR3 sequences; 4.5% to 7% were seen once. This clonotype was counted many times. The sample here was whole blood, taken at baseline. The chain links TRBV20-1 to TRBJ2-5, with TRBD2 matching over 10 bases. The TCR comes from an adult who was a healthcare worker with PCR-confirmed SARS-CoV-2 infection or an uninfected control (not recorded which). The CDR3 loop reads CSARDRTSGVETQYF. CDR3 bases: TGCAGTGCTAGAGACCGCACTAGCGGGGTAGAGACCCAGTACTTC.